This T cell receptor (beta chain) was obtained from a study of cytomegalovirus exposure and HLA in healthy donors. This clone was seen a few times. Its matching antigen is unknown. Healthy people donating bone marrow made up the donors. Trimming removed 2 bases at V and 3 bases at J, with 12 bases between. The V gene's germline CDR1 is SGDLS and CDR2 YYNGEE. The CDR3 extends over 15 amino acids. Whole-study results and caveats: CMV serostatus was the only recorded immune exposure for donors.

This PCR relied on a set of 60 Vbeta primers and 13 Jbeta primers. Generated by immunoSEQ multiplex PCR, the TCRdb table keeps only in-frame clones and is missing some. The table records 90,000 to 110,000 clones, 12% to 15% of them present only once. Sequencing was carried out using PBMCs. The chain recombines TRBV9 with TRBJ1-5; TRBD1 might be the D (5 bases). This sequence was found in a female donor in good health and CMV-seronegative. Here the CDR3 reads CASSVSGGANQPQHF. CDR3 nucleotide sequence: TGTGCCAGCAGCGTGAGCGGCGGGGCCAATCAGCCCCAGCATTTT. Together with reference TRBV9 and TRBJ1-5, the CDR3 gives the full variable domain: DSGVTQTPKHLITATGQRVTLRCSPRSGDLSVYWYQQSLDQGLQFLIQYYNGEERAKGNILERFSAQQFPDLHSELNLSSLELGDSALYFCASSVSGGANQPQHFGDGTRLSIL.